The rows below give T cell receptor beta chains drawn from one sample of a study of blood T cell repertoires in COVID-19. Clones were sequenced by immunoSEQ multiplex PCR, and TCRdb holds only the in-frame ones, with some missing. Found here are 55,000 to 75,000 clones, 70% to 90% of them singletons; the top ten hold under 8%. Material: peripheral blood. The origin of the receptors is a human donor with active COVID-19. The donor label of this sample is uncertain. Both conserved end residues are part of each CDR3. Each record gives: D gene, clone size, J gene, V gene, CDR3 DNA, CDR3 protein. The D gene is left open where the match is weak. Expanded clones get a size class; other rows say once, few or many, or leave the size out.

NA | NA | TRBJ2-3 | TRBV5-5 | TGTGCCAGCACTCCCGTGACTGGGGGCGTCCCGGGAGATACGCAGTATTTT | CASTPVTGGVPGDTQYF
NA | NA | TRBJ1-4 | TRBV5-1 | TGCGCCAGCAGCTCTGACAGCCTAATGGCTAATGAAAAACTGTTTTTT | CASSSDSLMANEKLFF
TRBD1 | NA | TRBJ2-7 | TRBV5-1 | TGCGCCAGCAGCGGACAGGGGGTGGCCTACGAGCAGTACTTC | CASSGQGVAYEQYF
TRBD1 | NA | TRBJ1-4 | TRBV2 | TGTGCCAGCAGTGAAGGAGGGACAGGGGGTGAAAAACTGTTTTTT | CASSEGGTGGEKLFF
NA | NA | TRBJ2-6 | TRBV11-2 | TGTGCCAGCAGCTTAGTTGAACGGGCGGGGGCAGGGGCCAACGTCCTGACTTTC | CASSLVERAGAGANVLTF
NA | few | TRBJ1-2 | TRBV6-5 | TGTGCCAGCAGTTACTCGAAGGAGGGGAACTATGGCTACACCTTC | CASSYSKEGNYGYTF
NA | NA | TRBJ2-7 | TRBV7-9 | TGTGCCAGCAGCCCTGGGCAGGGGAATCGGGAGCAGTACTTC | CASSPGQGNREQYF
TRBD1 | NA | TRBJ2-4 | TRBV6-2/TRBV6-3 | TGTGCCAGCAGTACGGGACAGCCTAACATTCAGTACTTC | CASSTGQPNIQYF
NA | NA | TRBJ2-7 | TRBV12-3/TRBV12-4 | TGTGCCAGCAGTTTAAGGGGGATCCACGAGCAGTACTTC | CASSLRGIHEQYF
NA | NA | TRBJ2-7 | TRBV6-5 | TGTGCCAGCAGGACTGTCGACGAGCAGTACTTC | CASRTVDEQYF
NA | few | TRBJ1-4 | TRBV27 | TGTGCCAGCAGCCACCAGGGAACTAATGAAAAACTGTTTTTT | CASSHQGTNEKLFF
TRBD1 | NA | TRBJ1-6 | TRBV5-1 | TGCGCCAGCCGAGACAGGGGGCAATCACCCCTCCACTTT | CASRDRGQSPLHF
NA | NA | TRBJ2-5 | TRBV5-1 | TGCGCCAGCAGCTTGGGACTATCCGCGGAGACCCAGTACTTC | CASSLGLSAETQYF
TRBD1 | NA | TRBJ2-5 | TRBV28 | TGTGCCAGCAGGGTACAGGGGTCGGAGACCCAGTACTTC | CASRVQGSETQYF
NA | once | TRBJ1-6 | TRBV30 | TGTGCCTGGAGTGGGGAGTATAATTCACCCCTCCACTTT | CAWSGEYNSPLHF
TRBD1 | NA | TRBJ1-1 | TRBV5-1 | TGCGCCAGCAGCTCAGGGGGCCTCGGTGAAGCTTTCTTT | CASSSGGLGEAFF
NA | few | TRBJ2-3 | TRBV9 | TGTGCCAGCAGCCTCTCCACAGATACGCAGTATTTT | CASSLSTDTQYF
TRBD1 | few | TRBJ1-4 | TRBV4-3 | TGCGCCAGCAGCCAAGATGGGACAGGGTCTAATGAAAAACTGTTTTTT | CASSQDGTGSNEKLFF
NA | NA | TRBJ1-2 | TRBV29-1 | TGCAGCGTTGAAGTTGGGGCGCAGGCCTATGGCTACACCTTC | CSVEVGAQAYGYTF
TRBD2 | few | TRBJ2-5 | TRBV2 | TGTGCCAGCAGTAGCGGGGACGGGGAGACCCAGTACTTC | CASSSGDGETQYF
NA | NA | TRBJ1-1 | TRBV2 | TGTGCCAGCAGTCCGGGGAGGAACACTGAAGCTTTCTTT | CASSPGRNTEAFF
TRBD2 | NA | TRBJ2-7 | TRBV7-2 | TGTGCCAGCAGCTTAGACGGACTAGGCGAGCAGTACTTC | CASSLDGLGEQYF
TRBD2 | NA | TRBJ2-2 | TRBV6-5 | TGTGCCAGCAGTTACTCACTAGCGACTAACACCGGGGAGCTGTTTTTT | CASSYSLATNTGELFF
TRBD1 | NA | TRBJ2-2 | TRBV12-5 | TGTGCTAGTGGTCGCGACAGGGGCCTCACGAGAGCCGGGGAGCTGTTTTTT | CASGRDRGLTRAGELFF
TRBD2 | NA | TRBJ2-4 | TRBV2 | TGTGCCAGCAGTGTAGGTCGGGGGGGCGTCAACATTCAGTACTTC | CASSVGRGGVNIQYF
TRBD1 | NA | TRBJ2-6 | TRBV28 | TGTGCCAGCAGCCGGGACAGGGTTGCAGGGGCCAACGTCCTGACTTTC | CASSRDRVAGANVLTF
TRBD1 | NA | TRBJ2-7 | TRBV19 | TGTGCCAGTGGGACAGGGGGCTACGAGCAGTACTTC | CASGTGGYEQYF
TRBD1 | NA | TRBJ2-7 | TRBV6-6 | TGTGCCAGCACCTCGACAGGGGGAGGCGAGCAGTACTTC | CASTSTGGGEQYF
TRBD1 | NA | TRBJ1-6 | TRBV7-3 | TGTGCCAGCAGCCTAGACAGGGTTTCACCCCTCCACTTT | CASSLDRVSPLHF
TRBD1 | NA | TRBJ2-3 | TRBV10-2 | TGCGCCAGCAGTGAATCGGGACAGAGAACAGATACGCAGTATTTT | CASSESGQRTDTQYF
NA | once | TRBJ2-1 | TRBV2 | TGTGCCAGCAGGCTAGCGTTCGGGGGGCGGAATGAGCAGTTCTTC | CASRLAFGGRNEQFF
TRBD1 | NA | TRBJ2-1 | TRBV2 | TGTGCCAGCACCCCCTGGGGACAGGTAAACAATGAGCAGTTCTTC | CASTPWGQVNNEQFF
NA | NA | TRBJ2-1 | TRBV9 | TGTGCCAGCAGCGTAACGGGGTCCCCCAACAATGAGCAGTTCTTC | CASSVTGSPNNEQFF
TRBD2 | NA | TRBJ2-3 | TRBV18 | TGTGCCAGCTCACCAAGCCTAGCGGGAGCCATAAATACGCAGTATTTT | CASSPSLAGAINTQYF
TRBD2 | NA | TRBJ2-7 | TRBV7-2 | TGTGCCAGCAGCACCGCCGGGACTAGCGGAACCTACGAGCAGTACTTC | CASSTAGTSGTYEQYF
NA | NA | TRBJ1-3 | TRBV4-1 | TGCGCCAGCAGCCAAGGGTTTTTGGCAGGGGGAAACACCATATATTTT | CASSQGFLAGGNTIYF
TRBD2 | NA | TRBJ2-2 | TRBV4-3 | TGCGCCAGCAGCCAAGATTTAAGCGGGATTGACGGGGAGCTGTTTTTT | CASSQDLSGIDGELFF
TRBD2 | NA | TRBJ2-7 | TRBV6-5 | TGTGCCAGCAGAGCCACTAGCGGGAGTTCCTACGAGCAGTACTTC | CASRATSGSSYEQYF
NA | NA | TRBJ1-6 | TRBV6-1 | TGTGCCAGCATCCGGGCCTATAATTCACCCCTCCACTTT | CASIRAYNSPLHF
TRBD2 | NA | TRBJ2-3 | TRBV7-3 | TGTGCCAGCAGCCTGTACGGGAGGGACACAGATACGCAGTATTTT | CASSLYGRDTDTQYF
NA | NA | TRBJ1-2 | TRBV4-3 | TGCGCCAGCAGCCAAGGGAGGGCTTATGGCTACACCTTC | CASSQGRAYGYTF
TRBD2 | NA | TRBJ2-2 | TRBV20-1 | TGCAGTGCTAGTCGGTTGGCGGGGGGTGTCGGGGAGCTGTTTTTT | CSASRLAGGVGELFF
NA | NA | TRBJ1-3 | TRBV5-1 | TGCGCCAGCAGTTGGGAGAGCTCTGGAAACACCATATATTTT | CASSWESSGNTIYF
NA | NA | TRBJ2-1 | TRBV5-1 | TGCGCCAGCAGCTTGGGACTAGGGGCCGGGGAGCAGTTCTTC | CASSLGLGAGEQFF
TRBD2 | NA | TRBJ2-5 | TRBV5-1 | TGCGCCAGCAGCTTGGTGGTGGGGGCTAGCGGGGCACAAGAGACCCAGTACTTC | CASSLVVGASGAQETQYF
TRBD2 | NA | TRBJ2-1 | TRBV4-3 | TGCGCCAGCAGCCAAACGGGGGGGAAAGCCTACAATGAGCAGTTCTTC | CASSQTGGKAYNEQFF
NA | NA | TRBJ2-2 | TRBV5-1 | TGCGCCAGCAGCCTGGTCGGAGGCCTAACCACCGGGGAGCTGTTTTTT | CASSLVGGLTTGELFF
TRBD1 | NA | TRBJ2-1 | TRBV7-7 | TGTGCTAGCAGCCCAGGGGGATATAATGAGCAGTTCTTC | CASSPGGYNEQFF